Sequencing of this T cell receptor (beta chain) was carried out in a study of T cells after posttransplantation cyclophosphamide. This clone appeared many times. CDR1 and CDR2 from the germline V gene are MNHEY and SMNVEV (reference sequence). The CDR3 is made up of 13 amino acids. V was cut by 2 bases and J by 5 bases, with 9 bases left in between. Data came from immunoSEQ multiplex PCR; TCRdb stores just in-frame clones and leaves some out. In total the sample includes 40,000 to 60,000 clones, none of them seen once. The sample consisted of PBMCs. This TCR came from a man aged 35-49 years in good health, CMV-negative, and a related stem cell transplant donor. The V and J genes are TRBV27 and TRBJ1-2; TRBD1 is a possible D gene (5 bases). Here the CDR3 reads CASSLPGGYGYTF. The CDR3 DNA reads TGTGCCAGCAGTTTACCCGGGGGGTATGGCTACACCTTC.